One and the same sample provided the 25 T cell receptor beta chains below, sequenced in a study of T cells in Graves' hyperthyroidism and ophthalmopathy. Amplification yielded TCR beta CDR3 regions, with RNA transcripts as the source. RT-PCR in the first round (using the HTBI primer set) targeted the TCR CDR3. TCRdb ran MiXCR on the multiplex PCR reads and lists one entry per CDR3 protein. The profile covers about 710,000 distinct CDR3 sequences, with 16% appearing a single time and under 9.5% taken by the ten largest. The sequenced sample consisted of blood. The receptors come from a man younger than 35 with Graves' hyperthyroidism.

This clonotype was observed many times. The chain joins TRBV24-1 to TRBJ1-5; no clear D. Germline CDR1 and CDR2: KGHDR and SFDVKD. Trimming stripped 3 bases from V and 3 bases from J, with 8 bases between. This CDR3 region has 14 residues. This chain's CDR3 is CATSDRADNQPQHF. CDR3 nucleotide sequence: TGTGCCACCAGTGATCGGGCAGACAATCAGCCCCAGCATTTT.

This clonotype was counted only a few times. This chain joins TRBV20-1 and TRBJ2-7; D possibly corresponds to TRBD2 (5 bases). Germline V CDR1 and CDR2: DFQATT, SNEGSKA (reference sequence). Trimming pared 3 bases from V and 2 bases from J, leaving 11 bases between. This CDR3 spans 13 amino acids. CDR3 DNA sequence: TGCAGTGCTAGGATCGACGGGACCTACGAGCAGTACTTC. Its protein is CSARIDGTYEQYF.

In this sample, this clonotype turned up many times. The rearrangement links TRBV7-2 to TRBJ2-7; 7 bases line up with TRBD2. V shed 6 bases and J 6 bases; nucleotides not matched to a gene: 14. This CDR3 spans 15 amino acids. Per the germline V gene, CDR1 is SGHTA and CDR2 is FQGNSA. The DNA of the CDR3 is TGTGCCAGCAGACCCGGAGGACTAGTGTGGTTCGAGCAGTACTTC. Translating it yields CASRPGGLVWFEQYF.

J is TRBJ2-3 and V is TRBV2, with no clear D. This CDR3 region has 14 residues. The V gene's germline CDR1 is SNHLY and CDR2 FYNNEI. Trimming removed 3 bases at V and 6 bases at J, with 13 bases between. The CDR3 protein is CASSEPLPADTQYF. CDR3 DNA sequence: TGTGCCAGCAGTGAGCCCCTCCCAGCCGATACGCAGTATTTT.

This clonotype has ten or more counts. The genes are TRBV7-8 and TRBJ2-5; 7 bases are shared with TRBD2. This CDR3 contains 16 residues. The germline V gene encodes CDR1 SGHVS and CDR2 FQNEAQ. Losses at the gene ends were 1 base for V and 2 bases for J; bases not matched to a gene: 7. DNA for the CDR3: TGTGCCAGCAGCTTAGATCTTCCGCGGGGGCAAGAGACCCAGTACTTC. The encoded protein is CASSLDLPRGQETQYF. Full variable domain (outside the CDR3, taken from reference TRBV7-8 and TRBJ2-5): GAGVSQSPRYKVAKRGQDVALRCDPISGHVSLFWYQQALGQGPEFLTYFQNEAQLDKSGLPSDRFFAERPEGSVSTLKIQRTQQEDSAVYLCASSLDLPRGQETQYFGPGTRLLVL.

This clonotype has a count of ten or more. V usage is TRBV11-2 and J usage is TRBJ2-5; 9 bases match TRBD1. The germline CDR1 and CDR2 sequences are SGHAT and FQNNGV. Trimming took 5 bases from V and 4 from J; bases not matched to a gene: 11. This CDR3 comprises 16 residues. The CDR3 bases are TGTGCCAGCAGCGGAGCCGACAGGGGGTATGGAGAGACCCAGTACTTC. It codes for CASSGADRGYGETQYF.

The chain couples TRBV6-1 to TRBJ1-4; 9 bases fit TRBD1. V was pared by 9 bases and J by 5 bases, with 4 bases of the junction left unmatched. Germline V gene lookup returns CDR1 MNHNS and CDR2 SASEGT. The CDR3 consists of 13 residues. CDR3 region: CASRQGGNEKLFF. The DNA for the CDR3 is TGTGCCAGTAGACAGGGGGGAAATGAAAAACTGTTTTTT.

This chain connects TRBV29-1 to TRBJ2-2, with a possible D match to TRBD1 (5 bases). Trimming removed 6 bases at V and 1 base at J, with 6 bases between. CDR1 is SQVTM and CDR2 is ANQGSEA in the germline V gene. This CDR3 has 12 residues. Here the CDR3 reads CSVTGNTGELFF. The CDR3 DNA reads TGCAGCGTCACAGGGAACACCGGGGAGCTGTTTTTT.

In the case of this clonotype: This may be a read error, as it is one base from a much larger clone. The rearrangement uses TRBV28 and TRBJ1-2; TRBD1 might be the D (5 bases). The CDR3 has 13 residues. Germline lookup yields CDR1 MDHEN and CDR2 SYDVKM. This chain's CDR3 is CASSLAQGPNRSF. As DNA, the CDR3 is TGTGCCAGCAGCCTCGCCCAGGGACCCAACCGTTCCTTC.

The genes are TRBV7-9 and TRBJ2-7; D not certain. This CDR3 has 16 amino acids. V gave up 1 base and J gave up 2 bases, with 15 bases separating them. Germline V lookup: CDR1 SEHNR, CDR2 FQNEAQ (reference sequence). The CDR3 DNA is TGTGCCAGCAGCTTAGATCAGCCCCCCTCACCCTACGAGCAGTACTTC. This gives the protein CASSLDQPPSPYEQYF.

The rearrangement uses TRBV5-1 and TRBJ2-1, with 8 bases lining up with TRBD1. Germline V gene data show CDR1 as SGHRS and CDR2 as YFSETQ. The CDR3 runs 15 residues. J lost 3 bases, V lost 4 bases, and 6 bases had no gene match. CDR3 protein: CASSPDRGFYNEQFF. The CDR3 DNA sequence: TGCGCCAGCAGCCCCGACAGGGGCTTCTACAATGAGCAGTTCTTC.

Only a few counts were recorded for this clonotype. The chain joins TRBV24-1 to TRBJ1-1; weak D call: TRBD1 (6 bases). Trimming left V 3 bases short and J 4 bases short, with 20 bases between. The CDR3 length is 17 residues. The germline V gene has CDR1 KGHDR and CDR2 SFDVKD. The CDR3 DNA follows: TGTGCCACCAGTGATGGGGGGGGGGGGCCAAAAACCACTGAAGCTTTCTTT. Protein product: CATSDGGGGPKTTEAFF.

CDR3 residues: CASSSGVGSTDTQYF. CDR3 in DNA: TGTGCCAGCAGCTCCGGGGTGGGCAGCACAGATACGCAGTATTTT. The J gene is TRBJ2-3, the V gene TRBV7-2; tentative D call: TRBD2 (5 bases). Trimming pared 4 bases from V and 0 bases from J, leaving 11 bases between. CDR3 size: 15 residues. The germline V gene encodes CDR1 SGHTA and CDR2 FQGNSA.

This clonotype was observed a few times. Given a much more abundant clone one base away, this may be a read error. The rearrangement links TRBV3-1 to TRBJ2-3; TRBD2 is a possible D gene (6 bases). This CDR3 is 14 amino acids long. In germline, CDR1 is LGHDT, CDR2 YNNKEL (reference sequence). Trimming took off 5 bases at V and 3 bases at J, with 12 bases between the two ends. The CDR3 is CASSGTGQTDTQYF. The CDR3 DNA follows: TGTGCCAGCAGCGGGACTGGCCAGACAGATACGCAGTATTTT.

This clonotype was observed at least ten times. The chain combines TRBV7-8 with TRBJ1-5, with a possible D match to TRBD1 (5 bases). The V end was cut by 5 bases, the J end by 3 bases, with 14 bases between. The CDR3 is 15 residues long. The germline V gene has CDR1 SGHVS and CDR2 FQNEAQ. The CDR3 DNA reads as TGTGCCAGCAGCCGATCTCGACAGTTCAATCAGCCCCAGCATTTT. It translates to CASSRSRQFNQPQHF. The whole variable domain, remainder taken from reference TRBV7-8 and TRBJ1-5, is GAGVSQSPRYKVAKRGQDVALRCDPISGHVSLFWYQQALGQGPEFLTYFQNEAQLDKSGLPSDRFFAERPEGSVSTLKIQRTQQEDSAVYLCASSRSRQFNQPQHFGDGTRLSIL.

V and J are TRBV28 and TRBJ1-2; 12 bases align to TRBD1. With 4 bases clipped from V and 8 bases from J, the junction kept 5 bases outside the gene matches. The CDR3 runs to 14 residues. Germline lookup yields CDR1 MDHEN and CDR2 SYDVKM. The CDR3 here is CASSSAGTGGGYTF. DNA for the CDR3: TGTGCCAGCAGTTCCGCCGGGACAGGGGGCGGCTACACCTTC.

This clonotype was observed at least ten times. Compared with germline, one end of the junction differs, possibly owing to a read error. J is TRBJ2-7 and V is TRBV5-1, with a possible D match to TRBD1 (6 bases). The CDR3 is made up of 13 amino acids. In germline, CDR1 is SGHRS, CDR2 YFSETQ. The CDR3 protein is CASSFQGSYEQYF. The DNA of the CDR3 is TGTGCCAGCAGTTTTCAGGGGTCCTACGAGCAGTACTTC. The full variable domain, completed using reference TRBV5-1 and TRBJ2-7, is KAGVTQTPRYLIKTRGQQVTLSCSPISGHRSVSWYQQTPGQGLQFLFEYFSETQRNKGNFPGRFSGRQFSNSRSEMNVSTLELGDSALYLCASSFQGSYEQYFGPGTRLTVT.

This clonotype was recorded many times. This rearrangement joins TRBV2 to TRBJ1-1; no clear D gene. Per germline, CDR1 SNHLY and CDR2 FYNNEI. The CDR3 contains 14 residues. The V end lost 2 bases, the J end lost 3 bases, and 10 bases lay between the germline ends. The CDR3, as DNA: TGTGCCAGCAGTGAACAAGGACGGGACACTGAAGCTTTCTTT. Translation gives CASSEQGRDTEAFF. The full variable domain, with the rest looked up from reference TRBV2 and TRBJ1-1, is EPEVTQTPSHQVTQMGQEVILRCVPISNHLYFYWYRQILGQKVEFLVSFYNNEISEKSEIFDDQFSVERPDGSNFTLKIRSTKLEDSAMYFCASSEQGRDTEAFFGQGTRLTVV.

The J gene is TRBJ2-2, the V gene TRBV4-3; D possibly matches TRBD1 or TRBD2 (5 bases each). Trimming pared 0 bases from V and 4 bases from J, leaving 21 bases between. CDR1 is LGHNA, CDR2 YSLEER, per germline. The CDR3 loop spans 19 amino acids. CDR3: CASSQDFIPGREGTGELFF. CDR3 bases: TGCGCCAGCAGCCAAGACTTTATCCCGGGACGCGAAGGCACCGGGGAGCTGTTTTTT.

This clonotype was detected a few times. This chain joins TRBV7-6 and TRBJ1-4, with 7 bases fitting TRBD1. Germline V lookup: CDR1 SGHVS, CDR2 FNYEAQ. The V and J ends lost 4 bases and 8 bases, in that order; junction bases with no gene match: 13. The CDR3 contains 16 residues. The CDR3 reads CASSSRGGGGGEKLFF. CDR3 sequence (DNA): TGTGCCAGCAGCTCAAGAGGAGGGGGCGGAGGGGAAAAACTGTTTTTT.

This clonotype has ten or more counts. This rearrangement joins TRBV2 to TRBJ2-7, with 7 bases that match TRBD2. The CDR3 is 13 amino acids. Looked up from germline, CDR1 is SNHLY and CDR2 is FYNNEI. The J segment lost 6 bases and the V segment lost 5 bases, leaving 7 bases of the junction unmatched. The CDR3 DNA is TGTGCCAGCAGTTTTGGACTAGTGGGCGAGCAGTACTTC. Its protein is CASSFGLVGEQYF.

This clonotype was counted many times. The chain combines TRBV15 with TRBJ2-5, with D perhaps matching TRBD2 (6 bases). Germline CDR1 LNHNV, CDR2 YYDKDF (reference sequence). The CDR3 loop spans 14 amino acids. Trimming took 3 bases from V and 2 from J, leaving 10 bases between them. CDR3 loop: CATSREGPQETQYF. The CDR3 DNA follows: TGTGCCACCAGCAGGGAGGGGCCTCAAGAGACCCAGTACTTC.

This clonotype occurred many times. The gene calls are TRBV18 and TRBJ2-4; 8 bases are shared with TRBD1. Trimming took 6 bases from V and 7 from J; bases not matched to a gene: 8. The CDR3 loop spans 14 amino acids. Looked up from germline, CDR1 is KGHSH and CDR2 is LQKENI. The CDR3 loop is CASSSDRERNIQYF. In nucleotides, the CDR3 is TGTGCCAGCTCCTCGGACAGGGAGAGGAACATTCAGTACTTC.

This clonotype was detected ten times or more. The chain joins TRBV28 to TRBJ1-5; possible D gene TRBD1, 6 bases. This CDR3 contains 14 residues. V lost 3 bases and J 5 bases, leaving 11 bases between the germline ends. CDR1 and CDR2 (germline): MDHEN, SYDVKM. CDR3 region: CASSFGQFDQPQHF. DNA of the CDR3: TGTGCCAGCAGTTTTGGACAGTTCGATCAGCCCCAGCATTTT. The full variable domain, its missing parts supplied by reference TRBV28 and TRBJ1-5, is DVKVTQSSRYLVKRTGEKVFLECVQDMDHENMFWYRQDPGLGLRLIYFSYDVKMKEKGDIPEGYSVSREKKERFSLILESASTNQTSMYLCASSFGQFDQPQHFGDGTRLSIL.

This sequence joins TRBV14 and TRBJ2-4, with 8 nucleotides matching TRBD1. V lost 5 bases and J lost 8; bases outside the gene matches: 5. The CDR3 is 13 residues long. The germline gives CDR1 SGHDN, CDR2 FVKESK. This chain's CDR3 is CASSATGEDIQYF. CDR3 bases: TGTGCCAGCAGCGCGACAGGGGAGGACATTCAGTACTTC.